Listed here are 32 T cell receptor beta chains from one sample, sequenced in a study of blood T cell repertoires in COVID-19. Assay used: immunoSEQ multiplex PCR; TCRdb lists only in-frame clones, some missing. The table includes around 360,000 clones, less than 90% detected once. The specimen sequenced was PBMCs or T cells enriched from blood (not recorded which). Receptor source: a woman in her thirties who had recovered from COVID-19.

V usage is TRBV6-1 and J usage is TRBJ1-3; D is perhaps TRBD1 (6 bases). The CDR3 extends over 17 amino acids. V dropped 3 bases and J dropped 0 bases, with 15 bases sitting between them. The V gene's germline CDR1 is MNHNS and CDR2 SASEGT. The CDR3 DNA sequence: TGTGCCAGCAGTGACCTCTCAGGGGTCCACTCTGGAAACACCATATATTTT. Encoded protein: CASSDLSGVHSGNTIYF.

The V gene is TRBV18, the J gene TRBJ1-1; D may be TRBD1 (6 bases). The germline V and J ends were trimmed by 1 base and 1 base, with 13 bases remaining between them. The CDR3 is made up of 16 amino acids. The germline V gene encodes CDR1 KGHSH and CDR2 LQKENI. The CDR3 here is CASSPRAGEPNTEAFF. CDR3 in DNA: TGTGCCAGCTCACCACGGGCAGGGGAACCGAACACTGAAGCTTTCTTT.

This chain uses TRBV25-1 with TRBJ1-3; D gene unclear. The CDR3 is 16 residues long. Germline V gene data show CDR1 as MGHDK and CDR2 as SYGVNS. V gave up 1 base and J gave up 2 bases, with 12 bases separating them. The CDR3 loop is CASSEFKSGTGNTIYF. The CDR3 DNA reads as TGTGCCAGCAGTGAATTCAAGTCGGGGACTGGAAACACCATATATTTT.

The rearrangement uses TRBV4-1 and TRBJ1-6; tentative D call: TRBD1 (6 bases). Germline CDR1 reads MGHRA; CDR2 reads YSYEKL. This CDR3 spans 18 amino acids. V lost 3 bases and J lost 7, with 22 bases in between. As DNA, the CDR3 is TGCGCCAGCAGCCAGACGAGAGAGTGGCAGGGGACGAATTCACCCCTCCACTTT. Translated, it gives CASSQTREWQGTNSPLHF.

This clone came up once. The CDR3 region is CASSLAQGRITGELFF. The CDR3 DNA reads as TGCGCCAGCAGCTTGGCACAGGGGCGCATCACCGGGGAGCTGTTTTTT. V and J are TRBV5-1 and TRBJ2-2, with TRBD1 identical over 7 bases. Germline V gene sequence: CDR1 SGHRS, CDR2 YFSETQ. The CDR3 covers 16 residues. Losses at the gene ends were 0 bases for V and 4 bases for J; bases not matched to a gene: 6.

The chain is built from TRBV7-9 and TRBJ2-2, with D tentatively TRBD2 (6 bases). Trimming pared 5 bases from V and 2 bases from J, leaving 18 bases between. Germline-derived CDR1 and CDR2 are SEHNR and FQNEAQ (reference sequence). This CDR3 is 17 amino acids long. CDR3 amino acids: CASSPRGRDLNTGELFF. The CDR3 DNA sequence: TGTGCCAGCAGCCCCCGCGGGCGGGACCTTAACACCGGGGAGCTGTTTTTT.

A remark on this clone: Other DNA sequences in this sample translate to the same CDR3. The chain is built from TRBV6-5 and TRBJ1-1; 7 nucleotides line up with TRBD1. This CDR3 is built from 13 residues. Germline trimming cut 6 bases from V and 1 base from J; bases unmatched to any gene: 2. The germline CDR1 and CDR2 sequences are MNHEY and SVGAGI. CDR3 nucleotide sequence: TGTGCCAGCAGAACAGGGGCGAACACTGAAGCTTTCTTT. It yields the protein CASRTGANTEAFF.

This chain connects TRBV7-8 to TRBJ2-2; 7 bases are a match to TRBD2. This CDR3 contains 12 residues. The V gene end was trimmed by 5 bases and the J gene end by 13 bases; junction bases not matched to a gene: 7. Germline-derived CDR1 and CDR2 are SGHVS and FQNEAQ. As DNA, the CDR3 is TGTGCCAGCAGCCCTGGGAGGGGTGGGCTGTTTTTT. This gives the protein CASSPGRGGLFF.

The chain combines TRBV18 with TRBJ2-2; D is perhaps TRBD1 (5 bases). The germline V gene has CDR1 KGHSH and CDR2 LQKENI. This CDR3 has 15 residues. V lost 0 bases and J 4 bases, leaving 9 bases between the germline ends. CDR3 sequence reads: CASSPPDRPTGELFF. CDR3 bases: TGTGCCAGCTCACCACCCGACAGACCCACCGGGGAGCTGTTTTTT.

The chain links TRBV6-5 to TRBJ2-7; 11 bases match TRBD2. The germline CDR1 and CDR2 sequences are MNHEY and SVGAGI. This CDR3 has 15 residues. V trimming: 7 bases; J trimming: 0 bases; junction bases outside the gene matches: 5. The CDR3 is CASTRGLAGSYEQYF. CDR3 nucleotides: TGTGCCAGCACCAGAGGACTAGCGGGCTCCTACGAGCAGTACTTC.

This chain links TRBV24-1 with TRBJ2-5; the D gene is possibly TRBD2 (5 bases). CDR3 length equals 14 residues. Germline CDR1 and CDR2: KGHDR and SFDVKD. Between the trimmed V and J ends, which lost 1 base and 4 bases, there was a span of 9 bases. CDR3 protein: CATSDLSSRETQYF. The CDR3 coding sequence is TGTGCCACCAGTGATTTATCTAGCCGAGAGACCCAGTACTTC.

V is TRBV12-5 and J is TRBJ2-1, with TRBD2 matching 9 bases. Germline trimming cut 5 bases from V and 14 bases from J; bases unmatched to any gene: 10. The CDR3 is made up of 13 amino acids. Germline V gene sequence: CDR1 LGHNT, CDR2 FRNRAP. Here the CDR3 DNA reads TGTGCTAGTGGTCTAGCGGGACGAAACCGCAAGTTCTTC. Its protein is CASGLAGRNRKFF.

The chain has TRBV7-6 and TRBJ2-7; 8 bases are shared with TRBD2. The CDR3 spans 15 residues. Germline-derived CDR1 and CDR2 are SGHVS and FNYEAQ. After removal of 5 bases from V and 0 bases from J, the junction contained 6 bases not matched to a gene. The DNA for the CDR3 is TGTGCCAGCAGCCCTCGGGGGGGGCTCTCCTACGAGCAGTACTTC. This encodes CASSPRGGLSYEQYF.

The V call is TRBV5-1, the J call TRBJ2-5; D remains ambiguous. Deletions cut 7 bases from V and 3 bases from J, with 13 bases between. In germline, CDR1 is SGHRS, CDR2 YFSETQ. The CDR3 covers 13 residues. As DNA, the CDR3 is TGCGCCAGCGCTCAACTATCGGAAGAGACCCAGTACTTC. It yields the protein CASAQLSEETQYF.

This chain links TRBV3-1 (or the pseudogene TRBV3-2) with TRBJ2-2, with D possibly being TRBD2 (5 bases). Germline CDR1 and CDR2: LGHDT and YNNKEL (reference sequence). V lost 1 base and J lost 0, with 9 bases in between. This CDR3 region has 16 residues. The CDR3 sequence is CASSQARAPNTGELFF. Written as DNA, the CDR3 is TGTGCCAGCAGCCAAGCGAGGGCCCCGAACACCGGGGAGCTGTTTTTT.

This clone was seen more than once but under ten times. This chain uses TRBV9 with TRBJ1-1; no firm D call. Germline V CDR1 and CDR2: SGDLS, YYNGEE. V dropped 0 bases and J dropped 0 bases, with 12 bases sitting between them. The CDR3 is 16 residues long. CDR3 protein: CASSVVPGEVNTEAFF. The CDR3 nucleotides are TGTGCCAGCAGCGTAGTCCCGGGTGAGGTGAACACTGAAGCTTTCTTT.

The chain has TRBV18 and TRBJ2-3; 8 bases align to TRBD2. The CDR3 totals 15 residues. Germline V lookup: CDR1 KGHSH, CDR2 LQKENI. J lost 5 bases, V lost 3 bases, and 7 bases had no gene match. This chain's CDR3 is CASSPERESRDTQYF. DNA for the CDR3: TGTGCCAGCTCACCCGAGCGGGAGTCGAGAGATACGCAGTATTTT.

The chain joins TRBV29-1 to TRBJ2-1; 9 positions agree with TRBD1. The junction had 9 bases not matched to a gene; V was cut back by 6 bases and J by 0 bases. The CDR3 loop spans 16 amino acids. Germline V CDR1 and CDR2: SQVTM, ANQGSEA. The CDR3 DNA reads as TGCAGCGTACACGGGACAGGGCTTTCCTCCTACAATGAGCAGTTCTTC. Amino acid sequence: CSVHGTGLSSYNEQFF.

This clone was picked up many times. V usage is TRBV7-9 and J usage is TRBJ2-7; 8 bases line up with TRBD2. The V gene end was trimmed by 1 base and the J gene end by 2 bases; junction bases not matched to a gene: 4. Germline lookup yields CDR1 SEHNR and CDR2 FQNEAQ (reference sequence). This CDR3 contains 15 residues. CDR3 sequence reads: CASSLEGLGTYEQYF. The DNA for the CDR3 is TGTGCCAGCAGCTTAGAGGGACTAGGCACCTACGAGCAGTACTTC. The full variable domain, rest sourced from reference TRBV7-9 and TRBJ2-7, is DTGVSQNPRHKITKRGQNVTFRCDPISEHNRLYWYRQTLGQGPEFLTYFQNEAQLEKSRLLSDRFSAERPKGSFSTLEIQRTEQGDSAMYLCASSLEGLGTYEQYFGPGTRLTVT.

V is TRBV3-1 (or the pseudogene TRBV3-2) and J is TRBJ2-1; weak D call: TRBD1 (5 bases). The CDR3 has 16 residues. Deletions cut 3 bases from V and 0 bases from J, with 12 bases between. Germline assignment: CDR1 LGHDT and CDR2 YNNKEL (reference sequence). DNA for the CDR3: TGTGCCAGCAGCCAGGACACCGATAGCTCCTACAATGAGCAGTTCTTC. Its protein product is CASSQDTDSSYNEQFF.

The chain combines TRBV5-1 with TRBJ2-2; D ambiguous. Deletions cut 0 bases from V and 2 bases from J, with 8 bases between. Germline CDR1 reads SGHRS; CDR2 reads YFSETQ. The CDR3 length is 15 residues. CDR3 in DNA: TGCGCCAGCAGCTTGGACAGCCCCAACACCGGGGAGCTGTTTTTT. This codes for CASSLDSPNTGELFF.

In the case of this clone: The same CDR3 arises from other DNA sequences in this sample as well. CDR3 coding DNA: TGTGCCTGGAGTGTGTTGACAGGGGATCAGCCCCAGCATTTT. This gives the protein CAWSVLTGDQPQHF. V usage is TRBV30 and J usage is TRBJ1-5; 8 positions match TRBD1. The CDR3 sequence is 14 residues long. V was clipped by 0 bases and J by 5 bases; unmatched bases: 3. Germline loops: CDR1 GTSNPN, CDR2 SVGIG (reference sequence). The full variable domain, rest sourced from reference TRBV30 and TRBJ1-5, is SQTIHQWPATLVQPVGSPLSLECTVEGTSNPNLYWYRQAAGRGLQLLFYSVGIGQISSEVPQNLSASRPQDRQFILSSKKLLLSDSGFYLCAWSVLTGDQPQHFGDGTRLSIL.

The CDR3 sequence is CASSLAATGVGELFF. The CDR3 DNA reads TGCGCCAGCAGCTTGGCGGCGACAGGGGTCGGGGAGCTGTTTTTT. The V and J genes are TRBV5-1 and TRBJ2-2, with TRBD1 matching over 8 bases. The V gene end was trimmed by 0 bases and the J gene end by 7 bases; junction bases not matched to a gene: 5. CDR3 length: 15 residues. The germline V gene encodes CDR1 SGHRS and CDR2 YFSETQ.

The chain recombines TRBV18 with TRBJ2-7; TRBD1 matches at 9 bases. The CDR3 sequence is 15 residues long. V lost 2 bases and J lost 3; bases outside the gene matches: 5. CDR1 and CDR2 from the germline V gene are KGHSH and LQKENI. CDR3 sequence reads: CASSPTKTGGYEQYF. The DNA for the CDR3 is TGTGCCAGCTCACCAACGAAGACAGGGGGCTACGAGCAGTACTTC. The full variable domain, its missing parts supplied by reference TRBV18 and TRBJ2-7, is NAGVMQNPRHLVRRRGQEARLRCSPMKGHSHVYWYRQLPEEGLKFMVYLQKENIIDESGMPKERFSAEFPKEGPSILRIQQVVRGDSAAYFCASSPTKTGGYEQYFGPGTRLTVT.

This clone was seen a single time. The V gene is TRBV4-1, the J gene TRBJ2-5; 8 bases are a match to TRBD2. Per the germline V gene, CDR1 is MGHRA and CDR2 is YSYEKL. The CDR3 totals 15 residues. Trimming at V came to 2 bases and at J to 5 bases, leaving 7 bases not matched to a gene. This chain's CDR3 is CASSQLSGAGETQYF. The CDR3 DNA is TGCGCCAGCAGCCAACTTAGCGGGGCCGGGGAGACCCAGTACTTC.

V usage is TRBV27 and J usage is TRBJ1-6; TRBD1 matches at 8 bases. This CDR3 is 13 amino acids long. V dropped 10 bases and J dropped 5; count of bases not matched to a gene: 4. In germline, CDR1 is MNHEY, CDR2 SMNVEV (reference sequence). In DNA, the CDR3 is TGTGCCACTGGACAGGGCCATAATTCACCCCTCCACTTT. Amino acids: CATGQGHNSPLHF.

As to this clone: The sample carries other DNA sequences with the same CDR3. V gene TRBV5-1 combines with J gene TRBJ2-1; the D gene is possibly TRBD1 (6 bases). The germline CDR1 and CDR2 sequences are SGHRS and YFSETQ. The CDR3 runs to 15 residues. V lost 0 bases and J lost 2, with 9 bases in between. CDR3 region: CASSLGQGPYNEQFF. CDR3 nucleotides: TGCGCCAGCAGCTTGGGGCAGGGGCCCTACAATGAGCAGTTCTTC.

The chain is built from TRBV18 and TRBJ2-1, with a tentative D call TRBD1 (6 bases). The CDR3 consists of 12 residues. The V gene lost 3 bases and the J gene lost 7 bases, with 7 bases spanning the gap. Germline V gene lookup returns CDR1 KGHSH and CDR2 LQKENI. The CDR3 here is CASSPDRNEQFF. CDR3 in DNA: TGTGCCAGCTCACCGGACAGAAATGAGCAGTTCTTC.

This clone was seen only a few times. The genes are TRBV28 and TRBJ2-1; the D gene is possibly TRBD2 (5 bases). The CDR3 loop spans 14 amino acids. V was clipped by 0 bases and J by 3 bases, with 6 bases between them. Germline V CDR1 and CDR2: MDHEN, SYDVKM. The CDR3 DNA is TGTGCCAGCAGTTTATGGGGAGACTACAATGAGCAGTTCTTC. The encoded protein is CASSLWGDYNEQFF.

The chain employs TRBV29-1 and TRBJ1-1; TRBD1 agrees at 9 bases. J gave up 4 bases and V 6 bases, and 6 bases lay outside the gene matches. CDR3 size: 13 residues. From germline, CDR1 is SQVTM and CDR2 ANQGSEA. Here the CDR3 reads CSVIQGASTEAFF. CDR3 in DNA: TGCAGCGTCATACAGGGGGCATCCACTGAAGCTTTCTTT.

Only a few counts were recorded for this clone. The chain employs TRBV6-1 and TRBJ1-1; D ambiguous. Germline-derived CDR1 and CDR2 are MNHNS and SASEGT. This CDR3 is built from 18 residues. V was clipped by 3 bases and J by 5 bases, with 25 bases between them. CDR3 amino acids: CASSDRYSGSPSWTEAFF. The CDR3 DNA follows: TGTGCCAGCAGTGATCGGTATAGCGGGAGTCCATCCTGGACTGAAGCTTTCTTT.

J is TRBJ2-1 and V is TRBV5-5; D might be TRBD2 (5 bases). There are 14 residues in the CDR3. The germline CDR1 and CDR2 sequences are SGHKS and YYEKEE (reference sequence). Between the trimmed V and J ends, which lost 1 base and 5 bases, there was a span of 10 bases. CDR3 coding DNA: TGTGCCAGCAGCTTGAAACTGGAGGACAATGAGCAGTTCTTC. It encodes CASSLKLEDNEQFF.